The entry below describes one T cell receptor (beta chain). What it binds is not known. The germline V and J ends were trimmed by 6 bases and 7 bases, with 15 bases remaining between them. CDR1 and CDR2 (germline): WNHNN, SYGVQD (reference sequence). CDR3 size: 13 residues. Autoimmune disease history or systemic immunosuppression led to patient exclusion. Samples were taken at baseline and on day 1 of cycles 4 and 7. This record comes from a study of OX40 agonist ivuxolimab in advanced cancers. Notes on the study in general: The investigators did not determine what antigen specificity the expanded peripheral T cells had.

Produced via immunoSEQ multiplex PCR; TCRdb's table is partial and in-frame only. The sample has fewer than 75,000 clones; around 85% are singletons. The specimen comprised CD4+ or CD8+ T cells sorted from blood, sampled in a trial of the OX40 agonist ivuxolimab. The receptor was isolated from an adult with an advanced solid tumor such as melanoma, head and neck, liver or kidney cancer. The chain joins TRBV10-1 to TRBJ2-5; D remains unclear. The CDR3 DNA is TGCGCCAGCAGCTCAAATCCGATTGGGACCCAGTACTTC. It translates to CASSSNPIGTQYF.